This TCR beta chain was observed in a study of blood T cell repertoires in COVID-19. Only in-frame clones appear in the TCRdb table, and some are missing; sequencing was by immunoSEQ multiplex PCR. Of tens of thousands of clones in the sample, about 80% were seen once. Germline lookup yields CDR1 LNHDA and CDR2 SQIVND (reference sequence). Deletions cut 3 bases from V and 5 bases from J, with 10 bases between. The CDR3 runs to 13 residues. Sample: peripheral blood. V gene TRBV19 combines with J gene TRBJ2-5; D uncertain. The source is a man aged 25-40 years with COVID-19, enrolled during active disease. The CDR3 coding sequence is TGTGCCAGTAGTATGAGGCTCGGGGAGACCCAGTACTTC. It encodes CASSMRLGETQYF.